This is a list of T cell receptor beta chains from one sample in a study of beta chain features in type 1 diabetes. The repertoire was sequenced with immunoSEQ multiplex PCR; TCRdb's copy has only in-frame clones and lacks some. The sample carries 95,000 to 110,000 clones, roughly 28% recorded once. Sequencing was performed on central memory CD4+ T cells from blood. These receptors were obtained from a woman between 18 and 29 years old with type 1 diabetes. Both conserved end residues are part of each CDR3. Fields, in order: J gene, clone size, D gene, V gene, CDR3 DNA, CDR3 protein. A D gene is named only where the DNA matches it firmly. Clone size is given for some rows only: seen once, a few or many times, or a class if the clone is expanded.

J: TRBJ2-1; size: -; D: TRBD2; V: TRBV27; DNA: TGTGCCAGCAGTCAACGACTAGCGGGTGACAATGAGCAGTTCTTC; CDR3: CASSQRLAGDNEQFF
J: TRBJ1-1; size: -; D: -; V: TRBV28; DNA: TGTGCCAGCCTGCAGATGAACACTGAAGCTTTCTTT; CDR3: CASLQMNTEAFF
J: TRBJ1-3; size: -; D: -; V: TRBV27; DNA: TGTGCCAGCAGACCACACGACAGACTTGGAAACACCATATATTTT; CDR3: CASRPHDRLGNTIYF
J: TRBJ2-1; size: few; D: -; V: TRBV5-6; DNA: TGTGCCAGCAGCTTGAGCGATGAGCAGTTCTTC; CDR3: CASSLSDEQFF
J: TRBJ2-2; size: -; D: -; V: TRBV7-8; DNA: TGTGCCAGCAGCCGACGCCCGACAGGCGGCCTGGCAGCCGGGGAGCTGTTTTTT; CDR3: CASSRRPTGGLAAGELFF
J: TRBJ2-5; size: -; D: -; V: TRBV18; DNA: TGTGCCAGCTCACCTACGGGAGTAGGAGAGACCCAGTACTTC; CDR3: CASSPTGVGETQYF
J: TRBJ1-2; size: -; D: TRBD1; V: TRBV19; DNA: TGTGCCAGTAGCGACAGGGGGGGCGACTATGGCTACACCTTC; CDR3: CASSDRGGDYGYTF
J: TRBJ2-4; size: -; D: TRBD2; V: TRBV30; DNA: TGTGCCTGTTCTCGCGGGGAGCGGGGGTCCCTAGCCAAAAACATTCAGTACTTC; CDR3: CACSRGERGSLAKNIQYF
J: TRBJ2-2; size: -; D: -; V: TRBV4-3; DNA: TGCGCCAGCAGCCCTACCCCCCCGGGACAACGAACCGGGGAGCTGTTTTTT; CDR3: CASSPTPPGQRTGELFF
J: TRBJ2-4; size: few; D: TRBD1; V: TRBV19; DNA: TGTGCCAGTAATCCCGAGGGGACAGGGAGCATTCAGTACTTC; CDR3: CASNPEGTGSIQYF
J: TRBJ1-5; size: -; D: -; V: TRBV5-1; DNA: TGCGCCAGCAGCCCTAACGGGGGCAATCAGCCCCAGCATTTT; CDR3: CASSPNGGNQPQHF
J: TRBJ2-7; size: -; D: TRBD2; V: TRBV11-2; DNA: TGTGCCAGCAGCTTTGCGGGAGGACTACCCTACGAGCAGTACTTC; CDR3: CASSFAGGLPYEQYF
J: TRBJ2-7; size: -; D: -; V: TRBV28; DNA: TGTGCCAGCAGTTTCACGAGCTCCTACGAGCAGTACTTC; CDR3: CASSFTSSYEQYF
J: TRBJ1-2; size: -; D: -; V: TRBV15; DNA: TGTGCCACCAGCAGAGATCCCCCCTCGGGTAAGAGGGATGGCTACACCTTC; CDR3: CATSRDPPSGKRDGYTF
J: TRBJ1-2; size: once; D: TRBD1; V: TRBV7-2; DNA: TGTGCCAGCAGCTGGGGACAGGGAGGCTATGGCTACACCTTC; CDR3: CASSWGQGGYGYTF
J: TRBJ2-2; size: -; D: TRBD1; V: TRBV19; DNA: TGTGCCAGTAGTGGGACAGCGAACACCGGGGAGCTGTTTTTT; CDR3: CASSGTANTGELFF